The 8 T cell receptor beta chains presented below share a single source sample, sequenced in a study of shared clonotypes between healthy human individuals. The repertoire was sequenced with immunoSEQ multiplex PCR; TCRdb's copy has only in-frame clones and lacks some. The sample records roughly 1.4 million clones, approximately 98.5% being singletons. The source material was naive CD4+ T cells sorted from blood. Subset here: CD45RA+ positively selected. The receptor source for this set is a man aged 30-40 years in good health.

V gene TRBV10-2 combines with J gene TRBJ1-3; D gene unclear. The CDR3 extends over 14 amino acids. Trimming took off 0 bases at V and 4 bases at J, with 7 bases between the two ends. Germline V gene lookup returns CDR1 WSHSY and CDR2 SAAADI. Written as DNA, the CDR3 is TGCGCCAGCAGTGAGTCTGGAGGAGGAAACACCATATATTTT. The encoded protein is CASSESGGGNTIYF.

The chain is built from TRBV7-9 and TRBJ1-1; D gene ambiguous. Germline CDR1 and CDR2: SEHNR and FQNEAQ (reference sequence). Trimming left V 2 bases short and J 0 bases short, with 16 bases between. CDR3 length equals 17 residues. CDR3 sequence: CASSLRVGEGLNTEAFF. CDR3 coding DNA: TGTGCCAGCAGCTTAAGGGTCGGGGAAGGTTTGAACACTGAAGCTTTCTTT. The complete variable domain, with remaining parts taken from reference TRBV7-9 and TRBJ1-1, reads DTGVSQNPRHKITKRGQNVTFRCDPISEHNRLYWYRQTLGQGPEFLTYFQNEAQLEKSRLLSDRFSAERPKGSFSTLEIQRTEQGDSAMYLCASSLRVGEGLNTEAFFGQGTRLTVV.

CDR3 bases: TGCGCCAGCAGCCAAGTGATTAGCGGAACAGATACGCAGTATTTT. Protein sequence: CASSQVISGTDTQYF. This chain joins TRBV4-1 and TRBJ2-3, with a possible D match to TRBD2 (6 bases). Germline V lookup: CDR1 MGHRA, CDR2 YSYEKL. Trimming removed 1 base at V and 3 bases at J, with 11 bases between. CDR3 length: 15 residues.

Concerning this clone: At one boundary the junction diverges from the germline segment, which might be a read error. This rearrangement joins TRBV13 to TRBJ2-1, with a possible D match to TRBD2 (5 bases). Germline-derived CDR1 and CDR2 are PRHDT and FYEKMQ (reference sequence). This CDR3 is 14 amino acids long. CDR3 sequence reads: CANSPLWRTHEQFF. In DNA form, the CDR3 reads TGTGCCAACAGCCCCCTATGGAGGACCCATGAGCAGTTCTTC.

The CDR3 coding sequence is TGTGCCAGCAGTGGGACTAGCGGGAGGGGAGAGACCCAGTACTTC. Residues: CASSGTSGRGETQYF. The V gene is TRBV2, the J gene TRBJ2-5, with TRBD2 identical over 15 bases. This CDR3 is built from 15 residues. J was trimmed by 4 bases and V by 4 bases; bases with no gene match: 1. The germline gives CDR1 SNHLY, CDR2 FYNNEI. Together with reference TRBV2 and TRBJ2-5, the CDR3 gives the full variable domain: EPEVTQTPSHQVTQMGQEVILRCVPISNHLYFYWYRQILGQKVEFLVSFYNNEISEKSEIFDDQFSVERPDGSNFTLKIRSTKLEDSAMYFCASSGTSGRGETQYFGPGTRLLVL.

The CDR3 spells CASSGLAGPGYEQYF. DNA of the CDR3: TGTGCCAGCAGTGGACTAGCGGGTCCCGGGTACGAGCAGTACTTC. The rearrangement joins TRBV2 to TRBJ2-7; 10 positions agree with TRBD2. From germline, CDR1 is SNHLY and CDR2 FYNNEI. The CDR3 contains 15 residues. Trimming at V came to 4 bases and at J to 4 bases, leaving 7 bases not matched to a gene.

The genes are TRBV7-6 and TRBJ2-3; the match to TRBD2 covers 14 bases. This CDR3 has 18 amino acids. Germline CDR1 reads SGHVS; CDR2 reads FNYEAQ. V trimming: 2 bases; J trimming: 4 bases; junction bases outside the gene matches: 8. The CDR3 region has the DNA TGTGCCAGCAGCTTACGACTAGCGGGAGGGCTCTCCGCAGATACGCAGTATTTT. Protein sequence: CASSLRLAGGLSADTQYF.

The CDR3 DNA follows: TGTGCCAGCAGCTTAGAGCTGGGGTTCTACGAGCAGTACTTC. This sequence encodes CASSLELGFYEQYF. The J gene is TRBJ2-7, the V gene TRBV11-2; D is unresolved. There are 14 residues in the CDR3. From germline, CDR1 is SGHAT and CDR2 FQNNGV. V shed 0 bases and J shed 3 bases, with 9 bases lying between them.